The source of this TCR beta chain is a study of T cell responses to AZD1222 COVID-19 vaccine. Findings and caveats of the study: Donors in the cohort were predominantly white British and more often female, and clonal diversity was possibly underestimated. Variant regions that are unmutated are reportedly the target of nearly half of spike-specific TCRs. Recipients of two AZD1222 doses showed rising Spike-specific TCR breadth and depth.

This table comes from immunoSEQ multiplex PCR, and its TCRdb copy is limited to in-frame clones, with some not included. The table records roughly 100,000 clones, roughly nine tenths of them present only once. CDR3 size: 16 residues. The V gene lost 7 bases and the J gene lost 5 bases, with 24 bases spanning the gap. Germline V gene lookup returns CDR1 MDHEN and CDR2 SYDVKM. With respect to this clone: The antigen remains undetermined.

The sequencing here drew on peripheral blood, taken 28 days after the second AZD1222 dose. The V gene is TRBV28, the J gene TRBJ2-7, with D possibly matching TRBD1 (6 bases). This TCR derives from an adult who received the AZD1222 COVID-19 vaccine. The CDR3 here is CASTTPQGLAWDEQYF. The CDR3 bases are TGTGCCAGCACCACTCCTCAGGGGCTAGCCTGGGACGAGCAGTACTTC.